Listed here are 20 T cell receptor beta chains from one sample, sequenced in a study of blood T cell repertoires in COVID-19. Using immunoSEQ multiplex PCR, the repertoire was profiled, and TCRdb retains in-frame clones only, with some absent. The sample includes 200,000 to 250,000 clones, 80% to 90% of them seen just once. Sample: PBMCs or T cells enriched from blood (not recorded which). These receptors all come from a woman aged 18-29 years in a cohort exposed to, infected with or recovered from COVID-19 (not recorded which).

The rearrangement uses TRBV5-1 and TRBJ1-1, with a weak D call TRBD1 (6 bases). CDR3 length equals 15 residues. Per the germline V gene, CDR1 is SGHRS and CDR2 is YFSETQ. The V end lost 4 bases, the J end lost 5 bases, and 18 bases lay between the germline ends. The DNA of the CDR3 is TGCGCCAGCAGCCTTTATGGGGGCGGTGTTACTGAAGCTTTCTTT. It translates to CASSLYGGGVTEAFF.

The CDR3 is CASNERAAVADGYTF. CDR3 in DNA: TGTGCCAGCAACGAGCGCGCTGCCGTGGCGGATGGCTACACCTTC. V gene TRBV2 combines with J gene TRBJ1-2; no firm D call. V was cut by 7 bases and J by 6 bases, with 21 bases left in between. The CDR3 runs to 15 residues. From germline, CDR1 is SNHLY and CDR2 FYNNEI.

The chain carries TRBV3-1 (or the pseudogene TRBV3-2) and TRBJ2-2; D gene ambiguous. Looked up from germline, CDR1 is LGHDT and CDR2 is YNNKEL (reference sequence). The CDR3 contains 13 residues. V dropped 7 bases and J dropped 5 bases, with 11 bases sitting between them. CDR3 region: CASTLLLTGELFF. The CDR3 DNA is TGTGCCAGCACCCTCCTTTTAACCGGGGAGCTGTTTTTT.

V and J are TRBV27 and TRBJ1-6; D may be TRBD1 (5 bases). This CDR3 region has 12 residues. CDR1 MNHEY and CDR2 SMNVEV come from the germline V gene (reference sequence). Deletions cut 6 bases from V and 15 bases from J, with 15 bases between. CDR3 nucleotide sequence: TGTGCCAGCAGAAGTGACCTTCAGGGCCTCCACTTT. Translated: CASRSDLQGLHF.

The sample holds one count of this clone. V usage is TRBV12-3 or TRBV12-4 and J usage is TRBJ1-5; unclear D gene. This CDR3 has 13 amino acids. V was trimmed by 6 bases and J by 11 bases, leaving 17 bases between them. The CDR3 coding sequence is TGTGCCAGCAGGGAGGGTGATCAATGGGCCCAGCATTTT. This translates into CASREGDQWAQHF.

The chain carries TRBV19 and TRBJ1-2, with a tentative D call TRBD1 (5 bases). The germline V gene has CDR1 LNHDA and CDR2 SQIVND (reference sequence). With 5 bases removed from V and 4 bases from J, the gap between germline ends came to 14 bases. This CDR3 has 14 amino acids. The DNA for the CDR3 is TGTGCCAGTAGTCCGATCGGGGGGAGCTATGGCTACACCTTC. Translating gives CASSPIGGSYGYTF.

The rearrangement joins TRBV11-2 to TRBJ2-3; the D gene is possibly TRBD1 (5 bases). V lost 6 bases and J 1 base, leaving 8 bases between the germline ends. Looked up from germline, CDR1 is SGHAT and CDR2 is FQNNGV. This CDR3 is built from 13 residues. The CDR3 reads CASSEQGTDTQYF. Here the CDR3 DNA reads TGTGCCAGCAGTGAACAGGGCACAGATACGCAGTATTTT.

The rearrangement links TRBV7-8 to TRBJ1-1; D uncertain. This CDR3 comprises 16 residues. Germline V gives CDR1 SGHVS, CDR2 FQNEAQ. V lost 4 bases to trimming and J lost 5 bases, with 20 bases between them. The CDR3 coding sequence is TGTGCCAGCAGCTCAGCTTCGGGAATCGGGAAGACTGAAGCTTTCTTT. As protein: CASSSASGIGKTEAFF.

V gene TRBV6-5 combines with J gene TRBJ1-1; 8 nucleotides match TRBD1. The germline CDR1 and CDR2 sequences are MNHEY and SVGAGI. The CDR3 loop spans 15 amino acids. V lost 0 bases and J lost 2; bases outside the gene matches: 2. This CDR3 reads CASSYSRGPNTEAFF. CDR3 sequence (DNA): TGTGCCAGCAGTTACTCCAGGGGGCCTAACACTGAAGCTTTCTTT.

A single count supports this clone. The V call is TRBV20-1, the J call TRBJ1-2; maybe TRBD1 (6 bases). CDR1 and CDR2 (germline): DFQATT, SNEGSKA (reference sequence). The CDR3 is 12 amino acids. The germline V and J ends were trimmed by 3 bases and 9 bases, with 14 bases remaining between them. The CDR3 DNA follows: TGCAGTGCTAGTGCCGTACAGGGCAGCTACACCTTC. Translated, it gives CSASAVQGSYTF.

This chain joins TRBV10-1 and TRBJ2-7; 7 nucleotides match TRBD2. Germline values: CDR1 WNHNN, CDR2 SYGVQD (reference sequence). The CDR3 length is 14 residues. V was pared by 3 bases and J by 2 bases, with 4 bases of the junction left unmatched. The CDR3 DNA reads as TGCGCCAGCAGTGAATCCGGGGGGACCTACGAGCAGTACTTC. Amino acid sequence: CASSESGGTYEQYF.

V and J are TRBV5-1 and TRBJ2-5; 7 bases map to TRBD2. CDR3 length: 15 residues. Germline CDR1 SGHRS, CDR2 YFSETQ. V lost 1 base to trimming and J lost 3 bases; unmatched junction nucleotides: 6. The CDR3 here is CASSLLGSGEETQYF. The DNA of the CDR3 is TGCGCCAGCAGCTTGCTTGGGAGCGGGGAAGAGACCCAGTACTTC.

V and J are TRBV5-1 and TRBJ2-3, with a tentative D call TRBD2 (5 bases). The CDR3 has 15 residues. In germline, CDR1 is SGHRS, CDR2 YFSETQ. Trimming took off 4 bases at V and 1 base at J, with 13 bases between the two ends. CDR3 nucleotide sequence: TGCGCCAGCAGCCCGAAGACTACACGCACAGATACGCAGTATTTT. Amino acids: CASSPKTTRTDTQYF. Looking up the rest from reference TRBV5-1 and TRBJ2-3 gives the full variable domain: KAGVTQTPRYLIKTRGQQVTLSCSPISGHRSVSWYQQTPGQGLQFLFEYFSETQRNKGNFPGRFSGRQFSNSRSEMNVSTLELGDSALYLCASSPKTTRTDTQYFGPGTRLTVL.

V and J are TRBV25-1 and TRBJ2-3; TRBD2 matches at 11 bases. The V gene's germline CDR1 is MGHDK and CDR2 SYGVNS. V lost 6 bases, J lost 5 bases, and 7 bases stayed unmatched. CDR3 length equals 15 residues. CDR3 sequence (DNA): TGTGCCAGCAGCCTACTAGCGGGAGAGGGAGATACGCAGTATTTT. It translates to CASSLLAGEGDTQYF.

The chain employs TRBV10-3 and TRBJ1-1; D uncertain. V was trimmed by 3 bases and J by 0 bases, leaving 17 bases between them. The germline V gene encodes CDR1 ENHRY and CDR2 SYGVKD. The CDR3 is 17 residues long. In nucleotides, the CDR3 is TGTGCCATCAGTGAAAGTTATCCGGGTCTCATGAACACTGAAGCTTTCTTT. This translates into CAISESYPGLMNTEAFF.

This clone has only one observation. This chain links TRBV27 with TRBJ1-2, with a possible D match to TRBD1 (6 bases). Trimming took off 6 bases at V and 2 bases at J, with 16 bases between the two ends. Germline lookup yields CDR1 MNHEY and CDR2 SMNVEV (reference sequence). The CDR3 sequence is 15 residues long. The CDR3 DNA sequence: TGTGCCAGCAGCGCAACCGGGACACCAAACTATGGCTACACCTTC. This encodes CASSATGTPNYGYTF.

CDR3 in amino acids: CASSLVQGGVEKLFF. The CDR3 nucleotides are TGTGCCAGCAGCTTGGTACAGGGTGGGGTCGAAAAACTGTTTTTT. The chain couples TRBV5-5 to TRBJ1-4; D possibly corresponds to TRBD1 (6 bases). Per the germline V gene, CDR1 is SGHKS and CDR2 is YYEKEE (reference sequence). This CDR3 is built from 15 residues. The V end was cut by 0 bases, the J end by 8 bases, with 14 bases between.

This chain uses TRBV6-5 with TRBJ1-1; 12 bases align to TRBD1. V lost 8 bases, J lost 1 base, and 5 bases stayed unmatched. The CDR3 has 15 amino acids. Looked up from germline, CDR1 is MNHEY and CDR2 is SVGAGI. The CDR3 here is CASRDRGLGNTEAFF. The CDR3 region has the DNA TGTGCCAGCCGGGACAGGGGGCTCGGGAACACTGAAGCTTTCTTT.

The rearrangement links TRBV3-1 (or the pseudogene TRBV3-2) to TRBJ1-5, with TRBD1 as a possible D gene (5 bases). This CDR3 comprises 12 residues. Trimming removed 4 bases from V and 5 bases from J, with 6 bases in between. Germline values: CDR1 LGHDT, CDR2 YNNKEL (reference sequence). CDR3 nucleotide sequence: TGTGCCAGCAGCCTACAGGATCAGCCCCAGCATTTT. Its protein is CASSLQDQPQHF.

The gene calls are TRBV24-1 and TRBJ1-2; the D gene is possibly TRBD1 (5 bases). This CDR3 is 13 amino acids long. Germline CDR1 KGHDR, CDR2 SFDVKD. V lost 7 bases to trimming and J lost 2 bases, with 10 bases between them. Here the CDR3 reads CATSETVNYGYTF. CDR3 bases: TGTGCCACCAGCGAGACAGTGAACTATGGCTACACCTTC.